This T cell receptor beta chain came from a study of T cell responses to AZD1222 COVID-19 vaccine. Overall study findings and caveats: Just a handful of people given AZD1222 tested seropositive at baseline. The study reported that nearly half of spike-specific TCRs target unmutated variant regions.

V was clipped by 7 bases and J by 4 bases, with 10 bases between them. Germline assignment: CDR1 SGHTA and CDR2 FQGNSA. The CDR3 contains 12 residues. Concerning this clone: Its antigen is not known.

Profiled with immunoSEQ multiplex PCR; TCRdb holds only in-frame clones, not every one. This table has some 120,000 clones, around 86% appearing once. The genes are TRBV7-2 and TRBJ1-1; D remains ambiguous. The sample consisted of peripheral blood, taken on day 0 of AZD1222 vaccination. The TCR sequence derives from an adult in good health. This CDR3 is CASTSGFTEAFF. CDR3 DNA sequence: TGTGCCAGCACCTCGGGTTTCACTGAAGCTTTCTTT.